A selection of T cell receptor beta chains follows, all from one sample in a study of blood T cell repertoires in COVID-19. Assay: immunoSEQ multiplex PCR; the TCRdb copy retains only in-frame clones and omits some. The data contain about 210,000 clones, about 83% of them seen just once; the ten biggest clones take up roughly 6.2%. The sequenced sample was peripheral blood. These receptors were collected from a man between 60 and 75 years old who had recovered from COVID-19. Both conserved end residues are trimmed from each CDR3. The order of the fields is CDR3 protein, V gene, J gene.

cdr3_aa: ASSLDGDRGSSNEQF
v_call: TRBV5-1
j_call: TRBJ2-1

cdr3_aa: ASSPRTSGSNQPQH
v_call: TRBV5-6
j_call: TRBJ1-5

cdr3_aa: ASSYLMGQGHQPNYGYT
v_call: TRBV7-2
j_call: TRBJ1-2

cdr3_aa: ASSPWTENPAF
v_call: TRBV3-1/TRBV3-2
j_call: TRBJ1-1

cdr3_aa: ASSRAVGNSPLH
v_call: TRBV19
j_call: TRBJ1-6

cdr3_aa: SVVAGAVTDTQY
v_call: TRBV29-1
j_call: TRBJ2-3

cdr3_aa: ASQGEKLF
v_call: TRBV2
j_call: TRBJ1-4

cdr3_aa: ASSDRSSSYNSPLH
v_call: TRBV2
j_call: TRBJ1-6

cdr3_aa: ASSHNREVDTEAF
v_call: TRBV6-6
j_call: TRBJ1-1

cdr3_aa: ASSGGQETQY
v_call: TRBV5-1
j_call: TRBJ2-5

cdr3_aa: ASRAGTVNQPQH
v_call: TRBV2
j_call: TRBJ1-5

cdr3_aa: ASSLVGGRPHEQY
v_call: TRBV11-2
j_call: TRBJ2-7

cdr3_aa: ASSLRDRADEQY
v_call: TRBV5-4
j_call: TRBJ2-7

cdr3_aa: ASSESGRTGELF
v_call: TRBV19
j_call: TRBJ2-2

cdr3_aa: ASSYSGPSSYNEQF
v_call: TRBV6-5
j_call: TRBJ2-1

cdr3_aa: ASSSRLAGGQAYEQY
v_call: TRBV5-4
j_call: TRBJ2-7

cdr3_aa: ASSSGQSGVGLF
v_call: TRBV5-1
j_call: TRBJ1-4

cdr3_aa: ASSFLAGAKDEQY
v_call: TRBV11-1
j_call: TRBJ2-7

cdr3_aa: ASSLTSLNGYT
v_call: TRBV27
j_call: TRBJ1-2

cdr3_aa: ASSPLTSGRAQNTDTQY
v_call: TRBV18
j_call: TRBJ2-3

cdr3_aa: ASSTRLLTSTDTQY
v_call: TRBV7-9
j_call: TRBJ2-3

cdr3_aa: ASSPEGGGNQPQH
v_call: TRBV18
j_call: TRBJ1-5

cdr3_aa: ASSQSGNQPQH
v_call: TRBV3-1/TRBV3-2
j_call: TRBJ1-5

cdr3_aa: ASSLAGGYSYEQY
v_call: TRBV5-6
j_call: TRBJ2-7

cdr3_aa: ASSARLAGETDTQY
v_call: TRBV9
j_call: TRBJ2-3

cdr3_aa: ASSGAGSYTEAF
v_call: TRBV5-1
j_call: TRBJ1-1

cdr3_aa: ASSEPRLAGTLADETQY
v_call: TRBV10-2
j_call: TRBJ2-5

cdr3_aa: ASSRQGARGQIGNTIY
v_call: TRBV6-6
j_call: TRBJ1-3

cdr3_aa: ASLSLRTDEAF
v_call: TRBV6-1
j_call: TRBJ1-1

cdr3_aa: ASSYSVGSSYNEQF
v_call: TRBV6-2/TRBV6-3
j_call: TRBJ2-1

cdr3_aa: ASSRGQGNTEAF
v_call: TRBV5-4
j_call: TRBJ1-1

cdr3_aa: ASSSRDRDQETQY
v_call: TRBV11-1
j_call: TRBJ2-5

cdr3_aa: ASSRQGQMNTEAF
v_call: TRBV18
j_call: TRBJ1-1

cdr3_aa: ASSPNPRFGGVSYNEQF
v_call: TRBV3-1/TRBV3-2
j_call: TRBJ2-1

cdr3_aa: ASSLGGAPTEKLF
v_call: TRBV7-7
j_call: TRBJ1-4

cdr3_aa: ANQILPPGIKGQF
v_call: TRBV27
j_call: TRBJ2-1

cdr3_aa: ASSLNSLSYEQY
v_call: TRBV7-6
j_call: TRBJ2-7

cdr3_aa: ASSLNPLSPLH
v_call: TRBV11-3
j_call: TRBJ1-6

cdr3_aa: ASSPPLSTGGNSPLH
v_call: TRBV18
j_call: TRBJ1-6

cdr3_aa: ASSVSGGGNYEQY
v_call: TRBV11-1
j_call: TRBJ2-7